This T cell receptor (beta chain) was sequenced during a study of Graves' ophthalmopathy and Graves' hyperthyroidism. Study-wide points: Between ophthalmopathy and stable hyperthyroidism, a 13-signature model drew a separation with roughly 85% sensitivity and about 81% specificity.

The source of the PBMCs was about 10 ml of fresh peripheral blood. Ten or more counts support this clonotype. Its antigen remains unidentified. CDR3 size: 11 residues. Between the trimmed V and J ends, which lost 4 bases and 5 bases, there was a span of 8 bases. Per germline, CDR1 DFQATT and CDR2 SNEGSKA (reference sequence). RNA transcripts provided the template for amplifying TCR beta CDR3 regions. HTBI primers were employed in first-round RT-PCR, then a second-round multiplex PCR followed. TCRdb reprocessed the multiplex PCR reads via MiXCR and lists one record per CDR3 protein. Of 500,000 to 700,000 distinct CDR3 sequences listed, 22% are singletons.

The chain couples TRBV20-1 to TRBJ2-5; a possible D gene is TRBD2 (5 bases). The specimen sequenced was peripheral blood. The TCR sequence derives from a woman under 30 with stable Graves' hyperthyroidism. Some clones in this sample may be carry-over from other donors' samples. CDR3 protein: CSAIARETQYF. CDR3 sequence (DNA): TGCAGTGCTATAGCGAGGGAGACCCAGTACTTC.